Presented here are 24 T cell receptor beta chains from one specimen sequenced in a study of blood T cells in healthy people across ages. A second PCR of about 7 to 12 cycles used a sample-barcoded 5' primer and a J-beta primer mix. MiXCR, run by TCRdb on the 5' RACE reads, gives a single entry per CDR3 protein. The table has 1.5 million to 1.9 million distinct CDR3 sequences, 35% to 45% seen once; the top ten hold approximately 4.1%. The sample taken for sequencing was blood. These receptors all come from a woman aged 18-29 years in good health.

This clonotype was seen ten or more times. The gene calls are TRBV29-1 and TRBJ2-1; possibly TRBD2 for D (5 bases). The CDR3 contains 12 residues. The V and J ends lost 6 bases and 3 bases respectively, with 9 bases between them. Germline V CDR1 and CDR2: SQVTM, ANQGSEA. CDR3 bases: TGCAGCGTGCGGGCGGTCTACAATGAGCAGTTCTTC. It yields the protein CSVRAVYNEQFF.

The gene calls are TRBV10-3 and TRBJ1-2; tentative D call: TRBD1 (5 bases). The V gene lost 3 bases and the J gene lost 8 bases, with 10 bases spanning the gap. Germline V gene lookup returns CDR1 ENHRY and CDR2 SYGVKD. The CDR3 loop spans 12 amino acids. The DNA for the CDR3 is TGTGCCATCAGTGAAACAGGATGGGGCTACACCTTC. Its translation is CAISETGWGYTF.

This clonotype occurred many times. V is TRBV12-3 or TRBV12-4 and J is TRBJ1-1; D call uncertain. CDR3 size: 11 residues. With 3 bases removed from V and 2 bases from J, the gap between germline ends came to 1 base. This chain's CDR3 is CASSFNTEAFF. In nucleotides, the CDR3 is TGTGCCAGCAGTTTTAACACTGAAGCTTTCTTT.

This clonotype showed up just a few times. CDR3 DNA: TGTGCCAGCAGCTTAGCGGCTACGGGGGAGCAGTACTTC. Translation: CASSLAATGEQYF. The V and J genes are TRBV7-9 and TRBJ2-4; TRBD2 might be the D (6 bases). CDR3 length equals 13 residues. CDR1 and CDR2 from the germline V gene are SEHNR and FQNEAQ (reference sequence). V dropped 0 bases and J dropped 13 bases, with 13 bases sitting between them. Based on the CDR3 plus reference TRBV7-9 and TRBJ2-4, the full variable domain is DTGVSQNPRHKITKRGQNVTFRCDPISEHNRLYWYRQTLGQGPEFLTYFQNEAQLEKSRLLSDRFSAERPKGSFSTLEIQRTEQGDSAMYLCASSLAATGEQYFGAGTRLSVL.

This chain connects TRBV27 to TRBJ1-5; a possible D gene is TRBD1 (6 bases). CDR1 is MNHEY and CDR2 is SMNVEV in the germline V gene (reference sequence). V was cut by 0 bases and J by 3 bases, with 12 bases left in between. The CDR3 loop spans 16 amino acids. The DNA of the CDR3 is TGTGCCAGCAGTTTATCGTCCAGGGGATACAATCAGCCCCAGCATTTT. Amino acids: CASSLSSRGYNQPQHF.

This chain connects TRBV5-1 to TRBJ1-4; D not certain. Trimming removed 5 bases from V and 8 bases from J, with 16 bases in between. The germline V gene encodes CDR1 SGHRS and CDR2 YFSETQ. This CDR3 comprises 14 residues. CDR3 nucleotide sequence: TGCGCCAGCAGTTCCGGTAGAGTCGACGAAAAACTGTTTTTT. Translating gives CASSSGRVDEKLFF. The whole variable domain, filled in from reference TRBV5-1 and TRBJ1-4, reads KAGVTQTPRYLIKTRGQQVTLSCSPISGHRSVSWYQQTPGQGLQFLFEYFSETQRNKGNFPGRFSGRQFSNSRSEMNVSTLELGDSALYLCASSSGRVDEKLFFGSGTQLSVL.

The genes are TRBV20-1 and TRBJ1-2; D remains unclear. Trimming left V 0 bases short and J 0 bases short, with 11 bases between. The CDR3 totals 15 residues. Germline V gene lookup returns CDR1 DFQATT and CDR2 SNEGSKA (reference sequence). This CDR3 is CSARDDEGSNYGYTF. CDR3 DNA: TGCAGTGCTAGAGATGACGAGGGATCTAACTATGGCTACACCTTC.

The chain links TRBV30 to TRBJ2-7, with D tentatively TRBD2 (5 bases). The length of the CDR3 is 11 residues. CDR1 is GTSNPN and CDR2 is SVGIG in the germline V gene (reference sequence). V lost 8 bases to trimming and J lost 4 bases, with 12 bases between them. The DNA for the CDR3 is TGTGCCGGGATACTAGAGTACGAGCAGTACTTC. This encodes CAGILEYEQYF.

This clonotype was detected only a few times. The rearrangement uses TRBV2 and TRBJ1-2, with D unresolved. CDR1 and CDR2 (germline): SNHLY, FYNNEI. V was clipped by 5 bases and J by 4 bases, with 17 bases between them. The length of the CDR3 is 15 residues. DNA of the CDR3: TGTGCCAGCAGTCACCCCAGCGGTTTGGGCTATGGCTACACCTTC. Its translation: CASSHPSGLGYGYTF.

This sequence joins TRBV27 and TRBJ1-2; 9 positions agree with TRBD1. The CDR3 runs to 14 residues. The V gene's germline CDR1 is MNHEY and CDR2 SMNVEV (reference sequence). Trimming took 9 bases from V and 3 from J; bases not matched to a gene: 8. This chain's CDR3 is CARIPGQGDYGYTF. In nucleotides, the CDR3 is TGTGCCAGAATCCCGGGACAGGGCGACTATGGCTACACCTTC.

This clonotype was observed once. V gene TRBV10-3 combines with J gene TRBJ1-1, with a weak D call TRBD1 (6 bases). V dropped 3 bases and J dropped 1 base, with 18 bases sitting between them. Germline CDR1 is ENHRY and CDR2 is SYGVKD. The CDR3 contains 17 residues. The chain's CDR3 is CAISDPHQGHQNTEAFF. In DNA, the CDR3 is TGTGCCATCAGTGACCCCCATCAGGGACACCAGAACACTGAAGCTTTCTTT.

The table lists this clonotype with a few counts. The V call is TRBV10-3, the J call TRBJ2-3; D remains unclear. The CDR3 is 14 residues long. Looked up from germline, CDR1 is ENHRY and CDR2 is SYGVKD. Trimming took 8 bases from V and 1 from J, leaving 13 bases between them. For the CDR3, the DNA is TGTGCCATCGCCGGGTCGGACGGCACAGATACGCAGTATTTT. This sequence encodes CAIAGSDGTDTQYF.

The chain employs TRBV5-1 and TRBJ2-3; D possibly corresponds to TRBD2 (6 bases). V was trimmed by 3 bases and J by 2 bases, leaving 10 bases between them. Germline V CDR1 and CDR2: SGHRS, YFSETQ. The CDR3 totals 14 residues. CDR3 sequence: CASSSGVPTDTQYF. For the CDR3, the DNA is TGCGCCAGCAGCTCGGGGGTCCCCACAGATACGCAGTATTTT.

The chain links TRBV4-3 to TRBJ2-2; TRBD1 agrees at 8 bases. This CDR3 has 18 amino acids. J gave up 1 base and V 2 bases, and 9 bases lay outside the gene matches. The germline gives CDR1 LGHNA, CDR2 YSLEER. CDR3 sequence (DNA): TGCGCCAGCAGCCAATACGCAGGGGGCGCGAGGAACACCGGGGAGCTGTTTTTT. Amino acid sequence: CASSQYAGGARNTGELFF.

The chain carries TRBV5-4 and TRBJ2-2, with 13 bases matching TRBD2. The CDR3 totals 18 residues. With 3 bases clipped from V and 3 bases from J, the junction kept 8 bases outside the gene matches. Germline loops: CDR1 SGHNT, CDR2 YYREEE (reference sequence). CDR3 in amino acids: CASSSPGLAGAYTGELFF. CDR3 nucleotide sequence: TGTGCCAGCAGCTCCCCAGGACTAGCGGGGGCCTACACCGGGGAGCTGTTTTTT.

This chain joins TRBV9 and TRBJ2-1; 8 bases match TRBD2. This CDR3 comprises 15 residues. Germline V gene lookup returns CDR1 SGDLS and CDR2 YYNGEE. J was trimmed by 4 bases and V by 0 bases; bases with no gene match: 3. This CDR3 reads CASSVELAVYNEQFF. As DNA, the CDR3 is TGTGCCAGCAGCGTAGAACTAGCGGTTTACAATGAGCAGTTCTTC.

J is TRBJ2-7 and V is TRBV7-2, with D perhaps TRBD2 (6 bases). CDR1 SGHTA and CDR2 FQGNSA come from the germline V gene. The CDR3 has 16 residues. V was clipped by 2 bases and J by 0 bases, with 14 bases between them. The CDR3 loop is CASSLIGGVSSYEQYF. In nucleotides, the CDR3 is TGTGCCAGCAGCTTAATCGGCGGGGTGAGCTCCTACGAGCAGTACTTC.

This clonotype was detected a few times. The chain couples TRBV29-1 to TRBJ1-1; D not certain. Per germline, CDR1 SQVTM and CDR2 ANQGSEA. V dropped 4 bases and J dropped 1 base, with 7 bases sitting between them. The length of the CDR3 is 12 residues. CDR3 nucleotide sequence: TGCAGCGTTGTTCCCCAGAACACTGAAGCTTTCTTT. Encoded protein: CSVVPQNTEAFF.

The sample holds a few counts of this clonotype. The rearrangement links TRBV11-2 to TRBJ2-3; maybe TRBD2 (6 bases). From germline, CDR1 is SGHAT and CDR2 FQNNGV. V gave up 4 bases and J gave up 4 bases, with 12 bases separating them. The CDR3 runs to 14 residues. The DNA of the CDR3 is TGTGCCAGCAGCTCCCTAGCGAAGGCAGATACGCAGTATTTT. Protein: CASSSLAKADTQYF.

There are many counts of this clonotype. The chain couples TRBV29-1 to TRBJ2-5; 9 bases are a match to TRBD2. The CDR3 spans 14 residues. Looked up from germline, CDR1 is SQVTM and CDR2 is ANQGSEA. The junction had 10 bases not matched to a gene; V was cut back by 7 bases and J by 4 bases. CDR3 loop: CSGLPSGRRETQYF. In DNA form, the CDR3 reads TGCAGCGGTTTACCAAGCGGGAGGAGAGAGACCCAGTACTTC.

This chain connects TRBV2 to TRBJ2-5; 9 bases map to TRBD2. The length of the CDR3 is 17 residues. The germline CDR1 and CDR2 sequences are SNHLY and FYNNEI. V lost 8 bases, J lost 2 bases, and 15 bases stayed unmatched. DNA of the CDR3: TGTGCCAGCGGGGGGACTAGCCTTGCAGGTCTACAAGAGACCCAGTACTTC. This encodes CASGGTSLAGLQETQYF.

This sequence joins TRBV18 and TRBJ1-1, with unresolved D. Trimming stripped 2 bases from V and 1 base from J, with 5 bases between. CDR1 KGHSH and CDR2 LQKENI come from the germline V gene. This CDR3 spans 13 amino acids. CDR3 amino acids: CASSPVENTEAFF. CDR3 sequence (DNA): TGTGCCAGCTCACCAGTAGAGAACACTGAAGCTTTCTTT.

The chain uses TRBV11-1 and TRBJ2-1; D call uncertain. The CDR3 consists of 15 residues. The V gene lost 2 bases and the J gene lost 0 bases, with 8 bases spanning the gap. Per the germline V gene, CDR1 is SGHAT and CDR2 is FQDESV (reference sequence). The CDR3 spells CASSLLRVSYNEQFF. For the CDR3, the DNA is TGTGCCAGCAGCTTACTCCGGGTCTCCTACAATGAGCAGTTCTTC.

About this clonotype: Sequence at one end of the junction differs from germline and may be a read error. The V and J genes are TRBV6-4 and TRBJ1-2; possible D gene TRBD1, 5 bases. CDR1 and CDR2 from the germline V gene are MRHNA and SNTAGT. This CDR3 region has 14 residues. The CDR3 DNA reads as TGTGCCGGCAGTGACTATCCCGGGGCGCTTGGCTACACCTTC. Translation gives CAGSDYPGALGYTF.